Below, one TCR beta chain is given with its context. Its antigen is still unknown. Base qualities are not at hand, and no much larger clone is one base apart. Enrolling through a virtual design, the prospective study's participants ranged in age from about 18 to 89 years and lived across 24 United States geographic areas. To assign participants to cohorts, the prospective study relied on clinical history that participants themselves reported in a screening survey and a study questionnaire. Exposed participants had been in contact with someone with a PCR-confirmed or clinician-diagnosed COVID-19 case within 2 weeks of study entry. Mobile phlebotomists in the prospective study collected whole blood, serum and a nasopharyngeal or oropharyngeal swab from every participant. Over a roughly 2-month period, participants in the prospective study had the option of providing additional blood draws and questionnaires. Prospective study blood samples were shipped either frozen or at room temperature before DNA extraction.

This specimen comes from a study of blood T cell repertoires in COVID-19 (TCRdb year 2020). For the wider study: Collaborator samples came from the United States, Italy and Spain and covered acute and convalescent phases of COVID-19. The material from the prospective study consisted of cDNA or gDNA derived from T cells, B-cell-depleted T cells, or PBMCs. The dataset comprised deeply sampled blood TCRbeta repertoires from subjects exposed to, actively infected with, or recovered from COVID-19. A freely available public database, intended as a resource for researchers studying the immune response to SARS-CoV-2, is where the repertoires were released. The samples were drawn from the first 160 participants of the ongoing ImmuneRACE study and from some 1,300 subjects provided by 6 global collaborators. A de-identified subject ID, COVID-19 status, age in years and sex were almost always included in the sample metadata. HLA class I and class II types, where available, came from metadata supplied by the sample provider rather than from assay-based typing. Results and caveats for the whole study, not just this receptor: Clinical and demographic metadata were provided uncurated, with the amount varying by source and participant.

TCRbeta CDR3 regions were amplified from genomic DNA using the immunoSEQ Assay, a bias-controlled multiplex PCR. In the paper's pipeline: The number of nucleated cells in each sample was estimated from the amplification of reference gene primers within the assay. To quantify the absolute abundance of each unique TCRbeta CDR3 rearrangement, sequence reads were collapsed and filtered. Productive Simpson clonality was computed per sample as the square root of Simpson's diversity index over productive rearrangements. TCRdb retrieved this table from immuneACCESS and kept in-frame rearrangements only. Not all clones are present; in checked studies, unresolved V genes account for under half, and no reason is known for the remainder. The V and J calls and clone size are taken from that table; D and trimming were inferred from the DNA. The sample has some 240,000 clones on record, approximately 89% of them singletons. 3.1% of the sample belongs to the ten largest clones.

CDR1 and CDR2 were assigned from the germline V gene as SGHAT and FQNNGV. The CDR3 has 13 amino acids, counting the end cysteine and phenylalanine. The CDR3 DNA has 39 bases and is translated from base 1. V and J lose 1 base and 8 bases, and a span of 11 bases separates them. This clonotype was obtained from a middle-aged woman who had been exposed to COVID-19. Sample: PBMCs or T cells enriched from blood (not recorded which). This chain is built from TRBV11-2 and TRBJ1-2; the D gene identity is not certain. The base sequence is TGTGCCAGCAGCTTAGGAGGCGCGGAGGGCTACACCTTC. Its product reads: CASSLGGAEGYTF. The full variable domain, with segments outside the CDR3 supplied by the reference TRBV11-2 and TRBJ1-2 proteins, appears as EAGVAQSPRYKIIEKRQSVAFWCNPISGHATLYWYQQILGQGPKLLIQFQNNGVVDDSQLPKDRFSAERLKGVDSTLKIQPAKLEDSAVYLCASSLGGAEGYTFGSGTRLTVV.